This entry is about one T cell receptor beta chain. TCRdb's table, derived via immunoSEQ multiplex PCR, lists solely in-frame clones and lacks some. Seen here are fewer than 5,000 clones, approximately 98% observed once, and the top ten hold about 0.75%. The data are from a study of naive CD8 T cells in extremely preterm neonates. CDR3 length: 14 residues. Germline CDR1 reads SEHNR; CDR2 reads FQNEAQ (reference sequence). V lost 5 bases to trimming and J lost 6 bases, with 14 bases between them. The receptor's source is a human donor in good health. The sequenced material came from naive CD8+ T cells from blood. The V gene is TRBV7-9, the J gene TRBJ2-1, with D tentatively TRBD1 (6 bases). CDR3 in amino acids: CASSPGTTPNEQFF. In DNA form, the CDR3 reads TGTGCCAGCAGCCCCGGGACAACCCCCAATGAGCAGTTCTTC.